The TCR beta chain described here comes from a study of control samples from healthy donors and cancer patients. Germline V gene data show CDR1 as MNHEY and CDR2 as SVGAGI. CDR3 length equals 13 residues. V dropped 5 bases and J dropped 4 bases, with 12 bases sitting between them. Generated by immunoSEQ multiplex PCR, the TCRdb table keeps only in-frame clones and is missing some. The sample includes roughly 54,000 clones, around 97% of them seen just once. The receptor's source is a woman in her 30s in good health. V gene TRBV6-5 combines with J gene TRBJ2-7; TRBD1 is a possible D gene (6 bases). Sequences were obtained from blood. The CDR3 spells CASSPWDTYEQYF. The CDR3 DNA reads as TGTGCCAGCAGTCCTTGGGACACTTACGAGCAGTACTTC.